The 28 T cell receptor beta chains in this list originate from one sample, sequenced in a study of shared clonotypes between healthy human individuals. TCRdb's table, derived via immunoSEQ multiplex PCR, lists solely in-frame clones and lacks some. The sample carries 1,500,000 or so clones, 98% to 99% recorded once. Sequenced material: naive CD4+ T cells sorted from blood. Described subset: CD45RA+ positively selected. Receptors were obtained from a man in his thirties or forties in good health.

This clone was found once. The J gene is TRBJ1-5, the V gene TRBV29-1, with TRBD1 matching 8 bases. The germline gives CDR1 SQVTM, CDR2 ANQGSEA. J lost 2 bases, V lost 6 bases, and 6 bases had no gene match. The CDR3 length is 14 residues. CDR3 region: CSVTDRAGNQPQHF. The DNA of the CDR3 is TGCAGCGTGACGGACAGGGCGGGCAATCAGCCCCAGCATTTT.

The rearrangement links TRBV9 to TRBJ1-1; D ambiguous. The CDR3 length is 13 residues. Trimming removed 3 bases from V and 10 bases from J, with 16 bases in between. Germline values: CDR1 SGDLS, CDR2 YYNGEE. The CDR3 loop reads CASSETPGVGAFF. CDR3 in DNA: TGTGCCAGCAGCGAGACTCCTGGGGTAGGAGCTTTCTTT.

The gene calls are TRBV28 and TRBJ1-2; D unclear. Germline CDR1 and CDR2: MDHEN and SYDVKM. V lost 8 bases, J lost 8 bases, and 12 bases lay in between. The CDR3 is 11 amino acids. CDR3 residues: CASWIPSGYTF. The CDR3 DNA is TGTGCCAGCTGGATCCCTTCCGGCTACACCTTC.

This clone was recorded once. V gene TRBV9 combines with J gene TRBJ2-7; TRBD1 aligns across 7 bases. Per germline, CDR1 SGDLS and CDR2 YYNGEE. This CDR3 comprises 15 residues. Trimming cost V 4 bases and J 4 bases; bases outside gene matches: 11. CDR3 in amino acids: CASSPGQKKAYEQYF. DNA of the CDR3: TGTGCCAGCAGCCCGGGACAGAAAAAAGCTTACGAGCAGTACTTC. The whole variable domain, remainder taken from reference TRBV9 and TRBJ2-7, is DSGVTQTPKHLITATGQRVTLRCSPRSGDLSVYWYQQSLDQGLQFLIQYYNGEERAKGNILERFSAQQFPDLHSELNLSSLELGDSALYFCASSPGQKKAYEQYFGPGTRLTVT.

The chain employs TRBV29-1 and TRBJ2-2, with D hard to call. V was shortened by 4 bases and J by 3 bases, with 15 bases between the two germline ends. Germline loops: CDR1 SQVTM, CDR2 ANQGSEA. The CDR3 is 15 residues long. The CDR3 region is CSVALRLGYTGELFF. CDR3 nucleotides: TGCAGCGTTGCTCTTCGCCTCGGATACACCGGGGAGCTGTTTTTT.

In its sample, this clone was seen once. The chain uses TRBV6-5 and TRBJ2-1; 10 bases align to TRBD2. Trimming took 6 bases from V and 8 from J; bases not matched to a gene: 10. The CDR3 length is 15 residues. Per the germline V gene, CDR1 is MNHEY and CDR2 is SVGAGI. CDR3 in amino acids: CASSLASGSGYEQFF. CDR3 nucleotides: TGTGCCAGCAGCCTAGCTAGCGGGAGTGGGTATGAGCAGTTCTTC.

The genes are TRBV4-3 and TRBJ2-7, with 10 bases aligning to TRBD1. Germline CDR1 reads LGHNA; CDR2 reads YSLEER. The V and J ends lost 1 base and 4 bases, in that order; junction bases with no gene match: 7. CDR3 length: 16 residues. The DNA of the CDR3 is TGCGCCAGCAGCCAAGGGGCAGACAGGGGGCTTTACGAGCAGTACTTC. Amino acids: CASSQGADRGLYEQYF.

V and J are TRBV19 and TRBJ1-3; possible D gene TRBD1, 5 bases. Looked up from germline, CDR1 is LNHDA and CDR2 is SQIVND (reference sequence). The CDR3 runs to 11 residues. The CDR3 here is CGGDLGNTIYF. CDR3 bases: TGTGGGGGGGATCTTGGAAACACCATATATTTT.

This clone was recorded once. The chain carries TRBV13 and TRBJ1-1; no firm D call. The CDR3 totals 13 residues. Trimming shortened V by 4 bases and J by 6 bases, and 12 bases separated the two germline ends. Looked up from germline, CDR1 is PRHDT and CDR2 is FYEKMQ (reference sequence). The CDR3 spells CASSSSAAAEAFF. The CDR3 DNA is TGTGCCAGCAGCTCGTCGGCAGCAGCTGAAGCTTTCTTT. Using reference TRBV13 and TRBJ1-1 for the parts outside the CDR3, the full variable domain is AAGVIQSPRHLIKEKRETATLKCYPIPRHDTVYWYQQGPGQDPQFLISFYEKMQSDKGSIPDRFSAQQFSDYHSELNMSSLELGDSALYFCASSSSAAAEAFFGQGTRLTVV.

V and J are TRBV14 and TRBJ2-4; D gene uncertain. Germline CDR1 and CDR2: SGHDN and FVKESK. This CDR3 comprises 16 residues. V lost 7 bases and J 0 bases, leaving 16 bases between the germline ends. CDR3 sequence: CASKTRHIIAKNIQYF. For the CDR3, the DNA is TGTGCCAGCAAAACCCGACATATTATAGCCAAAAACATTCAGTACTTC.

The chain joins TRBV5-1 to TRBJ1-1; D ambiguous. The CDR3 contains 12 residues. The germline V gene has CDR1 SGHRS and CDR2 YFSETQ. The V end was cut by 2 bases, the J end by 8 bases, with 10 bases between. As DNA, the CDR3 is TGCGCCAGCAGCTTAAGAGGGCAGGAAGCTTTCTTT. Its translation is CASSLRGQEAFF.

The CDR3 bases are TGCGCCAGCAACAAAGCAGGGTCCCGGGAGCAGTTCTTC. Translation gives CASNKAGSREQFF. V usage is TRBV5-1 and J usage is TRBJ2-1, with D possibly matching TRBD1 (5 bases). V was cut by 6 bases and J by 10 bases, with 17 bases left in between. The CDR3 contains 13 residues. Germline V gives CDR1 SGHRS, CDR2 YFSETQ.

V usage is TRBV7-9 and J usage is TRBJ2-2, with a possible D match to TRBD1 (5 bases). CDR1 is SEHNR and CDR2 is FQNEAQ in the germline V gene (reference sequence). V was trimmed by 6 bases and J by 4 bases, leaving 9 bases between them. This CDR3 is built from 13 residues. CDR3 in amino acids: CASRGVFTGELFF. CDR3 DNA: TGTGCCAGCAGAGGGGTATTCACCGGGGAGCTGTTTTTT.

A remark on this clone: Other DNA sequences in the same sample also yield this CDR3. The chain links TRBV9 to TRBJ2-3; D is uncertain. The V and J ends lost 0 bases and 0 bases respectively, with 8 bases between them. CDR3 length: 15 amino acids. CDR1 is SGDLS, CDR2 YYNGEE, per germline. DNA of the CDR3: TGTGCCAGCAGCGTAGCGGCGGCTAGCACAGATACGCAGTATTTT. Amino acid sequence: CASSVAAASTDTQYF.

V is TRBV29-1 and J is TRBJ1-5, with 7 bases that match TRBD1. The CDR3 has 14 residues. CDR1 and CDR2 (germline): SQVTM, ANQGSEA. Unmatched junction bases numbered 15, after V lost 7 bases and J lost 9 bases. CDR3: CSAISPETGAPQHF. CDR3 bases: TGCAGCGCCATTAGTCCCGAAACAGGGGCGCCCCAGCATTTT.

The gene calls are TRBV7-2 and TRBJ2-3; weak D call: TRBD2 (6 bases). Germline CDR1 reads SGHTA; CDR2 reads FQGNSA. CDR3 length: 19 amino acids. Trimming removed 0 bases at V and 1 base at J, with 20 bases between. The CDR3: CASSLALQHGSYRTDTQYF. The CDR3 DNA reads as TGTGCCAGCAGCTTAGCCCTCCAGCACGGGAGCTATCGCACAGATACGCAGTATTTT.

This clone has only one observation. The V and J genes are TRBV5-1 and TRBJ1-2; weak D call: TRBD1 (6 bases). V lost 4 bases to trimming and J lost 7 bases, with 14 bases between them. The length of the CDR3 is 13 residues. Germline-derived CDR1 and CDR2 are SGHRS and YFSETQ. In nucleotides, the CDR3 is TGCGCCAGCAGCCCGGACAGTTCAGCTGGCTACACCTTC. It specifies CASSPDSSAGYTF.

The rearrangement links TRBV18 to TRBJ2-3; D remains ambiguous. Deletions cut 4 bases from V and 0 bases from J, with 11 bases between. Germline V CDR1 and CDR2: KGHSH, LQKENI. The CDR3 length is 15 residues. CDR3 loop: CASSLARASTDTQYF. Written as DNA, the CDR3 is TGTGCCAGCTCACTAGCACGCGCTAGCACAGATACGCAGTATTTT.

CDR3 sequence (DNA): TGTGCCAGCAGCTTGGCAGGACTAGCGCCAAATGAGCAGTTCTTC. Translation gives CASSLAGLAPNEQFF. The V call is TRBV5-4, the J call TRBJ2-1; TRBD2 matches at 9 bases. This CDR3 is 15 amino acids long. Germline V CDR1 and CDR2: SGHNT, YYREEE (reference sequence). The trim removed 0 bases at V and 7 bases at J, leaving 5 bases unmatched.

CDR3 coding DNA: TGTGCCTGGAGTGCCTTCGACAGGGGTCAAGCGGGAGGGCCCCTAGCCAAAAACATTCAGTACTTC. Its translation: CAWSAFDRGQAGGPLAKNIQYF. The V and J genes are TRBV30 and TRBJ2-4; 10 bases line up with TRBD2. This CDR3 spans 22 amino acids. Trimming cost V 1 base and J 0 bases; bases outside gene matches: 21. Germline V gene sequence: CDR1 GTSNPN, CDR2 SVGIG (reference sequence).

This chain joins TRBV5-1 and TRBJ2-7, with TRBD1 matching over 7 bases. V was pared by 4 bases and J by 3 bases, with 4 bases of the junction left unmatched. The CDR3 is 13 amino acids. Per the germline V gene, CDR1 is SGHRS and CDR2 is YFSETQ. CDR3 residues: CASSRDSVYEQYF. The DNA for the CDR3 is TGCGCCAGCAGCCGGGACAGTGTCTACGAGCAGTACTTC.

As to this clone: The sample holds other DNA sequences that translate to the same CDR3. This rearrangement joins TRBV18 to TRBJ2-5; possibly TRBD2 for D (6 bases). V was pared by 1 base and J by 5 bases, with 11 bases between. Germline V lookup: CDR1 KGHSH, CDR2 LQKENI. This CDR3 is 14 amino acids long. The CDR3 coding sequence is TGTGCCAGCTCACCACGGGAAGGGAGGGAGACCCAGTACTTC. This sequence encodes CASSPREGRETQYF.

The CDR3 loop reads CASSLLPTSGPPYEQYF. The CDR3 nucleotides read TGTGCCAGCAGCTTATTACCGACTAGCGGGCCTCCCTACGAGCAGTACTTC. This rearrangement joins TRBV11-2 to TRBJ2-7; 10 positions agree with TRBD2. Germline V gene sequence: CDR1 SGHAT, CDR2 FQNNGV. Germline trimming cut 2 bases from V and 2 bases from J; bases unmatched to any gene: 9. The CDR3 contains 17 residues.

This chain links TRBV4-2 with TRBJ1-1, with 9 bases lining up with TRBD1. V dropped 5 bases and J dropped 1; count of bases not matched to a gene: 5. Per the germline V gene, CDR1 is LGHNA and CDR2 is YNFKEQ. This CDR3 has 15 residues. The CDR3 nucleotides read TGTGCCAGCAGCTGGGACAGGGCGACGAACACTGAAGCTTTCTTT. This sequence encodes CASSWDRATNTEAFF.

This chain connects TRBV11-1 to TRBJ2-7; D is uncertain. Trimming took 5 bases from V and 10 from J, leaving 15 bases between them. Germline assignment: CDR1 SGHAT and CDR2 FQDESV (reference sequence). The CDR3 has 12 residues. The CDR3 nucleotides read TGTGCCAGCAGCCAGAGGCGTAGTGAACAGTACTTC. It specifies CASSQRRSEQYF.

V gene TRBV30 combines with J gene TRBJ2-1; D is unresolved. The CDR3 covers 12 residues. Germline loops: CDR1 GTSNPN, CDR2 SVGIG (reference sequence). Trimming stripped 0 bases from V and 6 bases from J, with 6 bases between. CDR3 DNA sequence: TGTGCCTGGAGTGTACAACTCAATGAGCAGTTCTTC. Protein sequence: CAWSVQLNEQFF.

The chain joins TRBV7-9 to TRBJ1-3; 7 nucleotides agree with TRBD1. This CDR3 region has 15 residues. Trimming removed 7 bases from V and 4 bases from J; junction bases left unmatched: 10. Germline V CDR1 and CDR2: SEHNR, FQNEAQ (reference sequence). CDR3 loop: CASNSGTVTGNTIYF. CDR3 bases: TGTGCCAGCAACTCGGGGACAGTGACCGGAAACACCATATATTTT.

The V call is TRBV2, the J call TRBJ2-2; 9 nucleotides agree with TRBD2. V lost 5 bases, J lost 5 bases, and 6 bases stayed unmatched. CDR3 length: 15 amino acids. CDR1 is SNHLY and CDR2 is FYNNEI in the germline V gene. The CDR3 here is CASSTRLADTGELFF. The CDR3, as DNA: TGTGCCAGCAGTACCCGACTAGCGGATACCGGGGAGCTGTTTTTT. The full variable domain, its missing parts supplied by reference TRBV2 and TRBJ2-2, is EPEVTQTPSHQVTQMGQEVILRCVPISNHLYFYWYRQILGQKVEFLVSFYNNEISEKSEIFDDQFSVERPDGSNFTLKIRSTKLEDSAMYFCASSTRLADTGELFFGEGSRLTVL.